This T cell receptor (beta chain) appears in the sequencing data of a study of control samples from healthy donors and cancer patients (dated by TCRdb to 2020 to 2021). This clone was recorded only once. This receptor's antigen is unknown. No much larger clone is present one base from it, and per-base qualities are unavailable. The library came from the immunoSEQ multiplex PCR assay. Entries here come from immuneACCESS through TCRdb and include only in-frame sequences with V and J called. Some clones fail to appear in such tables; in the studies checked, an unresolved V gene covers under half of the shortfall, and the cause of the remainder is unknown. The sample yields about 92,000 clones; 82% were counted once. Jointly, the top ten make up about 9.2% of the sample. The clonotype was recovered from a woman in her sixties in good health. The sequencing input was blood.

CDR3 region: CASSERGSGYTF. The nucleotides read TGTGCCAGCAGTGAAAGGGGTAGTGGCTACACCTTC. The chain uses TRBV6-1 and TRBJ1-2; tentative D gene TRBD1, with 5 bases matching. V lost 2 bases and J lost 7 bases; the stretch between them is 8 bases long. Including cysteine and phenylalanine, the CDR3 has 12 amino acids. The read is trimmed to its CDR3 DNA, 36 bases read in frame from base 1. The germline V gene provides CDR1 MNHNS and CDR2 SASEGT.